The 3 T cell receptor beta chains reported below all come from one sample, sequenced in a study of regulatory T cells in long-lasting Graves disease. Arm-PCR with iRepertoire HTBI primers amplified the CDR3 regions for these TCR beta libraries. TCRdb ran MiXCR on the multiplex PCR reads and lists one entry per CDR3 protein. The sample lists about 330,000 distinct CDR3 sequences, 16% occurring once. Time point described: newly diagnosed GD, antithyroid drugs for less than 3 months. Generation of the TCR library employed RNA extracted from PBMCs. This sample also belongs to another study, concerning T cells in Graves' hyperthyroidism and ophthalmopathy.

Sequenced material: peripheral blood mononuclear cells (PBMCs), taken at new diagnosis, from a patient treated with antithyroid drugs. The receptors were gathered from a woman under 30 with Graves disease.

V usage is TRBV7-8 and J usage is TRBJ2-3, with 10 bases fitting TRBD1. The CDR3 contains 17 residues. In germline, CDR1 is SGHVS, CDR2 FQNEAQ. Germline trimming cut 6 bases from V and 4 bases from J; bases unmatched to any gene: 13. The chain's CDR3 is CASRNRRQGARADTQYF. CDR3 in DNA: TGTGCCAGCAGAAACAGACGACAGGGGGCCCGGGCAGATACGCAGTATTTT.

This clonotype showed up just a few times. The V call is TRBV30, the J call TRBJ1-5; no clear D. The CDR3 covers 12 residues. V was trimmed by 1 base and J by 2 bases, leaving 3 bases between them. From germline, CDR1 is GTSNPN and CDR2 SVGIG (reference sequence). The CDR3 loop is CAWSDGNQPQHF. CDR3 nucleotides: TGTGCCTGGAGTGACGGCAATCAGCCCCAGCATTTT.

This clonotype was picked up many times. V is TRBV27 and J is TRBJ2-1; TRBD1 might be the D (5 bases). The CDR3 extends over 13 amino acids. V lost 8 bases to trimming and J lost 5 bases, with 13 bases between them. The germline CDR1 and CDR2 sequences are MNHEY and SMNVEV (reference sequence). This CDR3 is CASALTDNNEQFF. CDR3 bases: TGTGCCAGCGCCCTAACGGACAACAATGAGCAGTTCTTC.